The clone carrying this TCR beta chain occurred many times. A TCRbeta library incorporating unique molecular identifiers was prepared. One entry per CDR3 protein results from TCRdb running MiXCR on the PCR reads. The table includes hundreds of thousands of distinct CDR3 sequences, over 15% detected once. Trimming pared 3 bases from V and 2 bases from J, leaving 10 bases between. Germline assignment: CDR1 SGHRS and CDR2 YFSETQ. This CDR3 contains 14 residues. The sample originates from a study of T-cell reconstitution after alpha-beta-depleted transplantation in children. This receptor was obtained from a human donor who donated a stem cell graft to a child with acute myeloid leukemia. This sample comprised PBMCs from the stem cell graft donor, obtained from the stem cell graft. The chain joins TRBV5-1 to TRBJ2-3, with a possible D match to TRBD2 (5 bases). CDR3 loop: CASSSDSTTDTQYF. The CDR3 bases are TGCGCCAGCAGCTCGGACTCCACCACAGATACGCAGTATTTT.